The 29 T cell receptor beta chains below come from one sample, sequenced in a study of T cells in Graves' hyperthyroidism and ophthalmopathy. Researchers amplified the TCR beta CDR3 regions from RNA transcripts. The HTBI set primed first-round TCR CDR3 RT-PCR. TCRdb re-called the multiplex PCR reads through MiXCR, storing one row per CDR3 protein. Of 490,000 or so distinct CDR3 sequences listed, 15% to 20% are singletons. Sample: blood. The receptors were sampled from a woman in her twenties or thirties with Graves' ophthalmopathy.

This clonotype was picked up many times. The chain joins TRBV2 to TRBJ1-5; TRBD1 matches at 7 bases. V was pared by 7 bases and J by 3 bases, with 12 bases of the junction left unmatched. The germline V gene encodes CDR1 SNHLY and CDR2 FYNNEI. The CDR3 extends over 16 amino acids. The DNA of the CDR3 is TGTGCCAGCACCACCCCGACAGGGCTCATCAATCAGCCCCAGCATTTT. This encodes CASTTPTGLINQPQHF.

V is TRBV7-2 and J is TRBJ2-7; the D gene could be TRBD1 or TRBD2 (5 bases each). CDR3 length: 14 residues. V was cut by 3 bases and J by 4 bases, with 13 bases left in between. Looked up from germline, CDR1 is SGHTA and CDR2 is FQGNSA. The CDR3 sequence is CASSLGERAYEQYF. Written as DNA, the CDR3 is TGTGCCAGCAGCTTGGGGGAGAGGGCGTACGAGCAGTACTTC.

The chain recombines TRBV19 with TRBJ2-1; D remains unclear. V lost 2 bases and J 7 bases, leaving 15 bases between the germline ends. The CDR3 runs 15 residues. Germline-derived CDR1 and CDR2 are LNHDA and SQIVND (reference sequence). The CDR3 spells CASSIIGETGNEQFF. The CDR3 coding sequence is TGTGCCAGTAGTATAATCGGTGAGACTGGTAATGAGCAGTTCTTC.

This clonotype was found many times. The gene calls are TRBV28 and TRBJ2-7; no clear D gene. The CDR3 has 15 residues. The germline V gene has CDR1 MDHEN and CDR2 SYDVKM. Between the trimmed V and J ends, which lost 5 bases and 2 bases, there was a span of 16 bases. This CDR3 reads CASSQLSPAPYEQYF. DNA for the CDR3: TGTGCCAGCAGTCAACTATCACCGGCCCCCTACGAGCAGTACTTC.

CDR3 region: CSASRQGTTNYGYTF. In nucleotides, the CDR3 is TGCAGTGCTAGTAGACAGGGGACCACTAACTATGGCTACACCTTC. The rearrangement uses TRBV20-1 and TRBJ1-2, with 8 positions matching TRBD1. Trimming removed 3 bases from V and 0 bases from J; junction bases left unmatched: 6. The CDR3 is 15 amino acids. In germline, CDR1 is DFQATT, CDR2 SNEGSKA (reference sequence).

This clonotype was detected ten times or more. The rearrangement joins TRBV5-8 to TRBJ2-1; the match to TRBD2 covers 7 bases. In germline, CDR1 is SGHTS, CDR2 YDEGEE. J gave up 7 bases and V 2 bases, and 12 bases lay outside the gene matches. The CDR3 consists of 16 residues. CDR3 DNA: TGTGCCAGCAGCTTAAGGGGCGGGAGACCCTTTAATGAGCAGTTCTTC. It is translated as CASSLRGGRPFNEQFF.

This clonotype was seen a few times. The genes are TRBV9 and TRBJ2-7, with a tentative D call TRBD1 (6 bases). This CDR3 comprises 15 residues. CDR1 SGDLS and CDR2 YYNGEE come from the germline V gene. V lost 1 base and J 2 bases, leaving 13 bases between the germline ends. Here the CDR3 reads CASSVSQDSTYEQYF. Written as DNA, the CDR3 is TGTGCCAGCAGCGTATCCCAGGACAGCACCTACGAGCAGTACTTC.

This clonotype turned up a few times. The V call is TRBV28, the J call TRBJ2-7, with 8 positions matching TRBD1. Looked up from germline, CDR1 is MDHEN and CDR2 is SYDVKM. The CDR3 length is 14 residues. After removal of 10 bases from V and 6 bases from J, the junction contained 14 bases not matched to a gene. The CDR3 spells CATTGTGVFLEQYF. CDR3 coding DNA: TGTGCCACCACCGGGACAGGAGTCTTCCTCGAGCAGTACTTC.

This clonotype was seen ten or more times. The chain carries TRBV30 and TRBJ1-2; TRBD1 aligns across 8 bases. The CDR3 runs to 12 residues. Germline V lookup: CDR1 GTSNPN, CDR2 SVGIG (reference sequence). The V segment lost 7 bases and the J segment 8 bases; nucleotides outside the gene matches: 9. CDR3 in amino acids: CASPQGVLGYTF. The CDR3 DNA follows: TGTGCCTCCCCACAGGGGGTGTTAGGCTACACCTTC.

This clonotype was counted between two and nine times. The chain joins TRBV18 to TRBJ2-1; 10 bases map to TRBD2. CDR3 length: 17 amino acids. Losses at the gene ends were 0 bases for V and 9 bases for J; bases not matched to a gene: 11. Germline assignment: CDR1 KGHSH and CDR2 LQKENI. Here the CDR3 DNA reads TGTGCCAGCTCACCACCGGGACTAGCGCCGGAGATGGGTGAGCAGTTCTTC. This codes for CASSPPGLAPEMGEQFF.

The rearrangement uses TRBV5-1 and TRBJ2-1; a possible D gene is TRBD2 (6 bases). The CDR3 loop spans 15 amino acids. Between the trimmed V and J ends, which lost 0 bases and 3 bases, there was a span of 10 bases. Germline CDR1 reads SGHRS; CDR2 reads YFSETQ. The CDR3 DNA follows: TGCGCCAGCAGCTTGGGCCTAGCGAACTACAATGAGCAGTTCTTC. As protein: CASSLGLANYNEQFF.

This clonotype was seen a single time. The chain employs TRBV7-2 and TRBJ1-1; maybe TRBD1 (5 bases). Germline CDR1 SGHTA, CDR2 FQGNSA. V was pared by 5 bases and J by 3 bases, with 19 bases between. The CDR3 is 16 residues long. CDR3 DNA: TGTGCCAGCAGCCCCGTAGGGGAGGTCTCGGACACTGAAGCTTTCTTT. Its translation: CASSPVGEVSDTEAFF.

The chain employs TRBV3-1 and TRBJ2-1; TRBD1 matches at 7 bases. V was pared by 0 bases and J by 8 bases, with 22 bases of the junction left unmatched. CDR1 is LGHDT and CDR2 is YNNKEL in the germline V gene (reference sequence). The CDR3 is 20 amino acids. The CDR3 sequence is CASSQETAIQGTVYYDEQFF. Here the CDR3 DNA reads TGTGCCAGCAGCCAAGAAACCGCGATACAGGGGACGGTTTATTACGATGAGCAGTTCTTC.

The chain carries TRBV6-2 or TRBV6-3 and TRBJ1-1; the D is unclear. CDR3 length: 14 residues. Germline CDR1 and CDR2: MNHEY and SVGEGT. Trimming pared 3 bases from V and 1 base from J, leaving 9 bases between. CDR3 region: CASSYTPANTEAFF. CDR3 bases: TGTGCCAGCAGTTATACGCCGGCGAACACTGAAGCTTTCTTT.

The V call is TRBV19, the J call TRBJ1-5, with D unclear. V shed 6 bases and J shed 5 bases, with 11 bases lying between them. Germline CDR1 LNHDA, CDR2 SQIVND (reference sequence). The CDR3 is made up of 13 amino acids. The chain's CDR3 is CASRWENDQPQHF. CDR3 in DNA: TGTGCCAGTAGGTGGGAGAACGATCAGCCCCAGCATTTT.

The chain is built from TRBV11-2 and TRBJ2-5, with 8 bases matching TRBD2. There are 15 residues in the CDR3. CDR1 is SGHAT, CDR2 FQNNGV, per germline. With 3 bases clipped from V and 5 bases from J, the junction kept 8 bases outside the gene matches. CDR3 in amino acids: CASSLGVAGRETQYF. CDR3 coding DNA: TGTGCCAGCAGCTTGGGGGTAGCGGGACGGGAGACCCAGTACTTC.

This clonotype was counted between two and nine times. CDR3 in amino acids: CASSTLGGSYEQYF. In nucleotides, the CDR3 is TGTGCCAGTAGTACCCTCGGGGGGTCCTACGAGCAGTACTTC. This chain joins TRBV7-2 and TRBJ2-7, with 7 bases lining up with TRBD2. The germline V gene has CDR1 SGHTA and CDR2 FQGNSA. The CDR3 consists of 14 residues. V lost 9 bases, J lost 1 base, and 9 bases stayed unmatched.

This sequence joins TRBV15 and TRBJ2-5, with D perhaps matching TRBD2 (6 bases). Per the germline V gene, CDR1 is LNHNV and CDR2 is YYDKDF (reference sequence). The V and J ends lost 0 bases and 1 base respectively, with 9 bases between them. CDR3 length equals 15 residues. The CDR3 is CATSRDRDSQETQYF. In DNA form, the CDR3 reads TGTGCCACCAGCAGAGACCGGGACTCCCAAGAGACCCAGTACTTC.

This clonotype was observed a handful of times. V is TRBV29-1 and J is TRBJ2-6; D is unclear. In germline, CDR1 is SQVTM, CDR2 ANQGSEA. V was trimmed by 4 bases and J by 0 bases, leaving 4 bases between them. CDR3 length: 13 residues. CDR3 DNA sequence: TGCAGCGTTGTAGACTCTGGGGCCAACGTCCTGACTTTC. As protein: CSVVDSGANVLTF.

The rearrangement uses TRBV5-1 and TRBJ2-3; the D gene is possibly TRBD1 (5 bases). Germline-derived CDR1 and CDR2 are SGHRS and YFSETQ. This CDR3 has 14 residues. V was trimmed by 4 bases and J by 2 bases, leaving 11 bases between them. The CDR3 sequence is CASSNRQPTDTQYF. The CDR3 DNA follows: TGCGCCAGCAGCAATCGACAGCCCACAGATACGCAGTATTTT.

In its sample, this clonotype was seen a few times. The chain combines TRBV10-3 with TRBJ1-5, with D maybe TRBD1 (6 bases). V shed 10 bases and J shed 2 bases, with 9 bases lying between them. Per germline, CDR1 ENHRY and CDR2 SYGVKD. The CDR3 contains 12 residues. The CDR3 here is CASRQGNQPQHF. As DNA, the CDR3 is TGTGCCAGCCGACAGGGCAATCAGCCCCAGCATTTT.

The chain has TRBV6-1 and TRBJ2-7, with 8 bases lining up with TRBD2. Germline lookup yields CDR1 MNHNS and CDR2 SASEGT. This CDR3 has 14 amino acids. Trimming at V came to 8 bases and at J to 5 bases, leaving 11 bases not matched to a gene. The CDR3 coding sequence is TGTGCCAGCTCTCGGGAGGGGGAGGCCAACGAGCAGTACTTC. It yields the protein CASSREGEANEQYF.

The V and J genes are TRBV6-2 or TRBV6-3 and TRBJ2-1, with a possible D match to TRBD1 (5 bases). V lost 0 bases, J lost 4 bases, and 10 bases lay in between. The CDR3 is 15 residues long. CDR1 MNHEY and CDR2 SVGEGT come from the germline V gene. The CDR3 sequence is CASSYSGVGYNEQFF. CDR3 coding DNA: TGTGCCAGCAGTTACTCAGGGGTGGGTTACAATGAGCAGTTCTTC.

This clonotype has more than one count but fewer than ten. The chain uses TRBV7-9 and TRBJ1-4, with 9 nucleotides matching TRBD1. Germline V gives CDR1 SEHNR, CDR2 FQNEAQ (reference sequence). The length of the CDR3 is 17 residues. With 5 bases clipped from V and 5 bases from J, the junction kept 12 bases outside the gene matches. This CDR3 reads CASSILTRDRVNEKLFF. The CDR3 DNA is TGTGCCAGCAGCATATTGACCCGGGACAGGGTAAATGAAAAACTGTTTTTT.

This clonotype was counted a single time. A read error may produce the germline difference seen at one junction end. The genes are TRBV12-3 or TRBV12-4 and TRBJ2-7; D uncertain. The CDR3 runs to 13 residues. The CDR3 DNA follows: TGTGCCTGCAGTTTATCGGTTTCCTACGAGCAGTACTTC. Protein sequence: CACSLSVSYEQYF.

This clonotype has at least ten counts. CDR3 in DNA: TGTGCCAGCTCACCACCGCAGGCAACCTACAATGAGCAGTTCTTC. It encodes CASSPPQATYNEQFF. The chain combines TRBV18 with TRBJ2-1, with D hard to call. The CDR3 contains 15 residues. V lost 0 bases and J lost 2, with 8 bases in between. Germline CDR1 is KGHSH and CDR2 is LQKENI.

The genes are TRBV20-1 and TRBJ2-7, with 8 bases aligning to TRBD2. The V gene end was trimmed by 0 bases and the J gene end by 6 bases; junction bases not matched to a gene: 4. Germline CDR1 is DFQATT and CDR2 is SNEGSKA (reference sequence). This CDR3 is built from 13 residues. CDR3 DNA: TGCAGTGCTAGAGACCCCAGCGGGAGCGAGCAGTACTTC. As protein: CSARDPSGSEQYF.

This clonotype was seen many times. The V call is TRBV11-2, the J call TRBJ1-3, with D uncertain. Trimming took 5 bases from V and 4 from J, leaving 12 bases between them. Germline lookup yields CDR1 SGHAT and CDR2 FQNNGV. The CDR3 totals 14 residues. As DNA, the CDR3 is TGTGCCAGCAGCCTAGGAAGGGCCGGAAACACCATATATTTT. Protein product: CASSLGRAGNTIYF.

This clonotype occurred many times. V is TRBV7-2 and J is TRBJ2-3, with 8 bases fitting TRBD2. Unmatched junction bases numbered 8, after V lost 6 bases and J lost 3 bases. The germline V gene has CDR1 SGHTA and CDR2 FQGNSA. The CDR3 runs 15 residues. CDR3 residues: CASRELSGVTDTQYF. The CDR3 nucleotides are TGTGCCAGCAGGGAACTTAGCGGGGTTACAGATACGCAGTATTTT.